This T cell receptor beta chain derives from a study of T cell repertoires in cytomegalovirus infection. Whole-study context: The authors used CMV epitopes that were HLA-C-restricted (recently identified) and HLA-B-restricted (well studied). In public TCR beta signatures, there were indications of both CMV infection and matching HLA type. Study results and limitations: The study identified carriers of CMV plus the relevant HLA from cumulative public TCR beta family frequency. HLA-C-restricted CMV-specific TCR beta clonotypes prevailed in the ex vivo response.

This CDR3 region has 15 residues. The ends were cut back, 9 bases at V and 2 bases at J, with 21 bases in the middle. Germline V CDR1 and CDR2: SGHTS, YDEGEE. TCRdb re-derived calls from the reads in MiXCR, one entry per CDR3 protein. The table lists about 920,000 distinct CDR3 sequences, about a third of them singletons. With respect to this clonotype: What it recognizes is unknown.

The input for sequencing was cultured CD8+ T cells from PBMCs, taken from culture after CMV antigen stimulation. The V and J genes are TRBV5-8 and TRBJ2-7; D perhaps matches TRBD2 (6 bases). The clonotype originates from a human donor in good health (CMV status not recorded). Some clones in this sample may be carry-over from other donors' samples. CDR3 region: CANKPPGTLAYEQYF. The CDR3 DNA reads TGTGCCAACAAGCCTCCCGGGACTCTTGCCTACGAGCAGTACTTC. The whole variable domain, remainder taken from reference TRBV5-8 and TRBJ2-7, is EAGVTQSPTHLIKTRGQQATLRCSPISGHTSVYWYQQALGLGLQFLLWYDEGEERNRGNFPPRFSGRQFPNYSSELNVNALELEDSALYLCANKPPGTLAYEQYFGPGTRLTVT.